This T cell receptor (beta chain) was observed in a study of OX40 agonist ivuxolimab in advanced cancers. Notes on the research overall: Ivuxolimab was an agonistic, fully human IgG2 monoclonal antibody directed against OX40 (CD134), a costimulatory receptor. Intravenous ivuxolimab was administered to patients every 2 weeks at six dose levels: 0.01, 0.1, 0.3, 1.5, 3 and 10 mg/kg. Among the approximately 50 dose-escalation patients, roughly 20 had hepatocellular carcinoma, approximately 15 melanoma, 9 renal cell carcinoma and 9 head and neck cancer. In the dose-escalation cohort, 70% to 90% of patients were male, and the mean age was 60 years with a range of roughly 20 to 85. Patients were allowed to have had prior anti-PD-1, anti-PD-L1 or anti-CTLA-4 therapy, and 40% of the dose-escalation patients had been treated with checkpoint inhibitors. Partial responses were achieved by three dose-escalation patients, of whom one had hepatocellular carcinoma and two had cutaneous melanoma. The point of sequencing TCRbeta in the periphery was to test whether ivuxolimab changed TCR sequence diversity and drove clonal T-cell expansion. The paper reports the monotherapy dose-escalation portion (N of about 50 patients) of the phase I ivuxolimab trial. The paper as a whole reports these results and caveats: After ivuxolimab, expanded clones were on average more numerous among CD8+ T cells than among CD4+ T cells. At doses from 0.1 to 3.0 mg/kg, clonal expansion was seen in both CD4+ and CD8+ blood T cells between baseline and week 6. Which antigens the clonally expanded peripheral T cells were specific for was not determined. Low levels of normalized T-cell clonal expansion were also shown by some nonresponding patients. Partial responders in the 0.1-3.0 mg/kg groups had among the lowest normalized peripheral clonal expansion, especially among CD8+ T cells.

A note on this clone: Its antigen specificity is not known. The record has no base qualities; no much larger clone is one base away.

The trial excluded patients who had a history of autoimmune disease or were on systemic immunosuppression. Peripheral blood for TCR sequencing was drawn from every dose cohort at baseline, at cycle 4 day 1 and at cycle 7 day 1. The samples were taken from a phase I, first-in-human, multicenter, open-label dose-escalation trial of ivuxolimab. The trial enrolled adults with locally advanced or metastatic head and neck squamous cell, hepatocellular, melanoma or renal cell carcinoma. Before TCR sequencing, CD4+ and CD8+ T cells were separately sorted from peripheral blood. To sequence the TCRbeta CDR3 region, genomic DNA was isolated from the sorted cells. The immunoSEQ Assay was used to sequence the TCRbeta CDR3 regions. TCRdb mirrors the immuneACCESS table, restricted to in-frame sequences. Some clones are absent from its copies; in checked studies, under half trace to an unresolved V gene, and the reason for the others is unknown. The sample table contains about 70,000 clones; only one count was recorded for 60% to 80% of them. Around 5% of the sample comes from the top ten.

Based on the germline V gene (reference sequence), the CDR1 and CDR2 sequences are LNHDA and SQIVND. The junction carries 17 bases between V and J, which are trimmed by 8 bases and 7 bases respectively. The CDR3 has 13 amino acids, counting the end cysteine and phenylalanine. The kept DNA is CDR3 alone, 39 bases in frame from the first base. Here the chain combines TRBV19 and TRBJ1-1; the D gene identity is not certain. The sequence was obtained from an adult with an advanced solid tumor such as melanoma, head and neck, liver or kidney cancer. The specimen was CD4+ or CD8+ T cells sorted from blood, collected in a trial of the OX40 agonist ivuxolimab. CDR3 region: CASQTPNLLEAFF. The nucleotides read TGTGCCAGTCAGACCCCTAACCTTCTTGAAGCTTTCTTT.